The next 13 T cell receptor delta chains were all read from a single sample in a study of gamma-delta T cells after stem cell transplantation. TCRdb reapplied CATT to the RT-PCR reads. The data hold around 16,000 delta-chain clones, with 9.4% observed a single time. Input material: gamma-delta T cells. These TCRs come from a human donor. It is not recorded whose cells these are; they may come from a transplant donor.

This clone came up a few times. A read error may explain this, as a much larger clone is one base away. This chain joins TRDV2 and TRDJ2, with 9 positions matching TRDD3. The germline V gene encodes CDR1 GEAIGNYY and CDR2 EKD. V lost 3 bases, J lost 4 bases, and 5 bases stayed unmatched. This CDR3 has 15 amino acids. In DNA, the CDR3 is TGTGCCTGTGACCACGTACTGGGGGAGACAGCACAACTCTTCTTT. This encodes CACDHVLGETAQLFF.

This clone was detected ten times or more. The V call is TRDV2, the J call TRDJ1, with TRDD3 matching 12 bases. The CDR3 is 18 residues long. CDR1 and CDR2 from the germline V gene are GEAIGNYY and EKD. J gave up 4 bases and V 0 bases, and 11 bases lay outside the gene matches. The CDR3 sequence is CACDTVLGDTGVRDKLIF. The CDR3 bases are TGTGCCTGTGACACCGTGCTGGGGGATACGGGAGTTCGCGATAAACTCATCTTT.

As concerns this clone: The mismatch at residue 5 between this DNA's translation and the TCRdb protein of a much larger clone likely reflects a read error; the protein shown is translated from the DNA. CDR3 amino acids: CACDVSLSGSWDTRQMFF. The CDR3 DNA reads as TGTGCCTGTGACGTTTCACTCTCCGGCTCCTGGGACACCCGACAGATGTTTTTC. J is TRDJ3 and V is TRDV2; D is unresolved. CDR1 and CDR2 (germline): GEAIGNYY, EKD. V was trimmed by 3 bases and J by 0 bases, leaving 14 bases between them. The CDR3 consists of 18 residues.

As for this clone: It is likely a read error: a sequence one base away is far more abundant. Additional DNA sequences in this sample encode the identical CDR3. DNA of the CDR3: TGTGCCTGTGACGTACTGGGGGACAGCACTGATAAACTCATCTTT. It codes for CACDVLGDSTDKLIF. The chain has TRDV2 and TRDJ1; 9 positions agree with TRDD3. Germline CDR1 GEAIGNYY, CDR2 EKD. The CDR3 has 15 residues. V lost 3 bases to trimming and J lost 5 bases; unmatched junction nucleotides: 9.

This clone was found many times. A far larger clone is just one base off, so this is likely a read error. The sample holds other DNA sequences that translate to the same CDR3. This chain links TRDV2 with TRDJ1; 7 bases agree with TRDD3. This CDR3 has 20 residues. CDR1 and CDR2 (germline): GEAIGNYY, EKD. CDR3 sequence: CACDSLRSSSLGAYTDKLIF. The CDR3 DNA reads as TGTGCCTGTGACAGCCTACGCTCATCTTCCCTGGGGGCGTACACCGATAAGCTCATCTTT.

This clone was seen at least ten times. The chain links TRDV1 to TRDJ1; TRDD3 agrees at 13 bases. CDR3 length: 18 residues. Germline V CDR1 and CDR2: TSWWSYY, QGS. Trimming cost V 4 bases and J 3 bases; bases outside gene matches: 11. The DNA for the CDR3 is TGTGCTCTTGGGGGCCACATGTACTGGGGGATACGCTCCGATAAACTCATCTTT. This gives the protein CALGGHMYWGIRSDKLIF.

About this clone: TCRdb lists the protein of a much larger clone for this DNA, which differs at residue 12, so this is likely a read error; the protein given here is translated from the DNA itself. The chain uses TRDV2 and TRDJ1, with D perhaps TRDD3 (6 bases). Germline CDR1 is GEAIGNYY and CDR2 is EKD. The CDR3 consists of 15 residues. The CDR3 spells CACDTLLGGSDILIF. The DNA of the CDR3 is TGTGCCTGTGACACGTTACTGGGTGGGTCCGATATACTCATCTTT.

Only a few counts were recorded for this clone. The chain recombines TRDV2 with TRDJ1; tentatively, D is TRDD3 (5 bases). Deletions cut 0 bases from V and 2 bases from J, with 24 bases between. The CDR3 runs to 19 residues. Per germline, CDR1 GEAIGNYY and CDR2 EKD. CDR3 amino acids: CACDTGTTETGGGTDKLIF. CDR3 DNA sequence: TGTGCCTGTGACACCGGCACCACAGAGACAGGGGGGGGGACCGATAAACTCATCTTT.

Concerning this clone itself: The junction differs from germline at one of its ends, possibly a read error. This chain uses TRDV2 with TRDJ1; D unclear. CDR1 and CDR2 from the germline V gene are GEAIGNYY and EKD. This CDR3 spans 18 amino acids. The CDR3 bases are TGTGCCTATGACACTAATCAGACTGAGGAATATCCCACCGATAAACTCATCTTT. It encodes CAYDTNQTEEYPTDKLIF.

This clone occurred many times. The protein recorded in TCRdb matches a much larger clone and deviates from this DNA's translation at residue 3, suggesting a read error; the protein here is obtained by translating the DNA. The J gene is TRDJ1, the V gene TRDV2, with TRDD3 identical over 8 bases. This CDR3 has 16 residues. CDR1 and CDR2 from the germline V gene are GEAIGNYY and EKD. The CDR3: CARDILGDLYTDKLIF. The CDR3 region has the DNA TGTGCCCGTGACATTTTGGGGGATCTTTACACCGATAAACTCATCTTT.

This clone appeared a few times. The translation of this DNA and the TCRdb protein of a much larger clone differ at residue 5, probably owing to a read error; the protein shown here is translated from the DNA. The V and J genes are TRDV2 and TRDJ1; 8 bases agree with TRDD3. Germline V gene data show CDR1 as GEAIGNYY and CDR2 as EKD. J gave up 0 bases and V 1 base, and 9 bases lay outside the gene matches. This CDR3 spans 17 amino acids. CDR3 loop: CACDTVLGAPYTDKLIF. The CDR3 bases are TGTGCCTGTGACACAGTACTGGGGGCTCCGTACACCGATAAACTCATCTTT.

This clone turned up a few times. This likely stems from a read error, as it lies one base from a far larger clone. The same CDR3 arises from other DNA sequences in this sample as well. The chain uses TRDV2 and TRDJ1; 12 nucleotides match TRDD3. Germline CDR1 reads GEAIGNYY; CDR2 reads EKD. This CDR3 has 19 amino acids. CDR3 loop: CACDGLLGDTAANTDKLIF. The CDR3 DNA reads TGTGCCTGTGACGGACTACTGGGGGATACCGCAGCGAACACTGATAAACTCATCTTT.

This clone was picked up a small number of times. TCRdb assigns this DNA the protein of a much larger clone, which departs from its translation at residue 10; this likely reflects a read error, and the protein shown comes from translating the DNA. This sequence joins TRDV1 and TRDJ1; 9 bases align to TRDD3. Trimming cost V 2 bases and J 4 bases; bases outside gene matches: 17. Germline V gene lookup returns CDR1 TSWWSYY and CDR2 QGS. The CDR3 spans 19 residues. CDR3 bases: TGTGCTCTTGGGGAAGATACTGGGGGACACGGGAGTTCGGTCGATAAACTCATCTTT. It yields the protein CALGEDTGGHGSSVDKLIF.